The clone carrying this T cell receptor (beta chain) turned up a few times. This record comes from a study of T cell changes during pregnancy in multiple sclerosis. V lost 4 bases and J lost 2, with 9 bases in between. This CDR3 region has 14 residues. Germline values: CDR1 MNHEY, CDR2 SVGAGI. Method: immunoSEQ multiplex PCR; TCRdb's copy keeps in-frame clones and lacks some. The data contain roughly 85,000 clones, 80% to 95% of them singletons. The chain has TRBV6-5 and TRBJ1-5; maybe TRBD1 (5 bases). This receptor was taken from a female donor with multiple sclerosis, enrolled in a pregnancy study. Sequencing used peripheral blood, obtained in the first trimester of pregnancy. The CDR3 coding sequence is TGTGCCAGCAGTTTCTTAGGGGGCAATCAGCCCCAGCATTTT. Translation: CASSFLGGNQPQHF.